In this sample, the clone carrying this T cell receptor beta chain turned up a few times. Its antigen is as yet unknown. The data stem from a study of regulatory T cells in long-lasting Graves disease. Sample time point: persistent/refractory GD, antithyroid drugs over 5 years with positive TRAb. Generation of the TCR library employed RNA extracted from PBMCs. The TCR beta library used iRepertoire HTBI primers with Arm-PCR amplification of CDR3. TCRdb re-analysed the multiplex PCR reads in MiXCR, keeping a single row per CDR3 protein. The repertoire holds about 470,000 distinct CDR3 sequences, with less than 25% as singletons. The V gene's germline CDR1 is MNHNS and CDR2 SASEGT. There are 13 residues in the CDR3. Trimming pared 6 bases from V and 1 base from J, leaving 9 bases between. Overall study findings and caveats: Persistent disease preferred TRBV28, TRBJ1-2 and TRBJ2-5; new disease, TRBV20-1 and TRBJ2-1.

This receptor was taken from a female donor with Graves disease. The chain joins TRBV6-1 to TRBJ1-1; D remains unclear. Sample: peripheral blood mononuclear cells (PBMCs), taken when the disease was refractory, from a patient treated with antithyroid drugs. CDR3 loop: CASRDPRNTEAFF. Here the CDR3 DNA reads TGTGCCAGCAGAGACCCCCGGAACACTGAAGCTTTCTTT.